Following are 9 T cell receptor beta chains from one sample sequenced in a study of shared clonotypes between healthy human individuals. Measured with immunoSEQ multiplex PCR; TCRdb has only the in-frame clones, and not every one. The sample includes about 2 million clones, about 95% of them seen just once. The sequencing sample was made of naive CD4+ T cells sorted from blood. Regarding subset: CD45RA+ positively selected. These receptors originate from a man younger than 35 in good health.

The J gene is TRBJ2-1, the V gene TRBV4-2; TRBD2 aligns across 8 bases. CDR3 length: 15 amino acids. Germline V CDR1 and CDR2: LGHNA, YNFKEQ. Trimming cost V 0 bases and J 6 bases; bases outside gene matches: 4. Here the CDR3 reads CASSQERGGGNEQFF. The CDR3 DNA is TGTGCCAGCAGCCAAGAACGGGGGGGCGGCAATGAGCAGTTCTTC.

The chain is built from TRBV5-1 and TRBJ2-3; 8 bases fit TRBD2. This CDR3 is built from 16 residues. From germline, CDR1 is SGHRS and CDR2 YFSETQ. J lost 1 base, V lost 4 bases, and 8 bases had no gene match. The chain's CDR3 is CASSPPVRGGTDTQYF. The CDR3 DNA reads as TGCGCCAGCAGCCCTCCGGTGCGGGGGGGCACAGATACGCAGTATTTT.

The chain couples TRBV2 to TRBJ2-5; 8 bases line up with TRBD2. This CDR3 region has 15 residues. CDR1 and CDR2 from the germline V gene are SNHLY and FYNNEI. V shed 6 bases and J 4 bases; nucleotides not matched to a gene: 10. DNA for the CDR3: TGTGCCAGCAGGGGGCCGAGCGGGGGCCGAGAGACCCAGTACTTC. Amino acid sequence: CASRGPSGGRETQYF.

V and J are TRBV4-1 and TRBJ2-4; 10 bases map to TRBD1. J was trimmed by 2 bases and V by 1 base; bases with no gene match: 14. Germline CDR1 reads MGHRA; CDR2 reads YSYEKL. This CDR3 comprises 20 residues. As DNA, the CDR3 is TGCGCCAGCAGCCAAGCCTTTCCCGCCCCGGACAGGGGGTCCAAAAACATTCAGTACTTC. Its protein product is CASSQAFPAPDRGSKNIQYF.

The chain recombines TRBV6-5 with TRBJ1-1; 9 positions agree with TRBD1. CDR1 is MNHEY, CDR2 SVGAGI, per germline. After removal of 6 bases from V and 3 bases from J, the junction contained 5 bases not matched to a gene. This CDR3 is 14 amino acids long. CDR3 DNA sequence: TGTGCCAGCAGCCAGGGACAGGGCCACACTGAAGCTTTCTTT. Translation gives CASSQGQGHTEAFF.

The chain joins TRBV15 to TRBJ1-5; 7 bases are a match to TRBD1. The CDR3 runs to 16 residues. The germline gives CDR1 LNHNV, CDR2 YYDKDF (reference sequence). V lost 1 base, J lost 0 bases, and 3 bases stayed unmatched. The CDR3: CATSRGGTVSNQPQHF. DNA of the CDR3: TGTGCCACCAGCAGAGGCGGGACAGTTAGCAATCAGCCCCAGCATTTT.

As concerns this clone: Distinct nucleotide sequences in the sample also encode this CDR3. The V and J genes are TRBV2 and TRBJ1-6; possibly TRBD1 for D (5 bases). Per germline, CDR1 SNHLY and CDR2 FYNNEI. V lost 11 bases, J lost 4 bases, and 15 bases lay in between. The CDR3 loop spans 14 amino acids. Here the CDR3 DNA reads TGTGCCTCCCGGGGGGTCTCGTATAATTCACCCCTCCACTTT. Protein sequence: CASRGVSYNSPLHF.

The J gene is TRBJ2-4, the V gene TRBV9, with D uncertain. CDR1 SGDLS and CDR2 YYNGEE come from the germline V gene. The CDR3 runs 18 residues. V was trimmed by 0 bases and J by 0 bases, leaving 16 bases between them. CDR3 sequence reads: CASSVGGDTDLAKNIQYF. Written as DNA, the CDR3 is TGTGCCAGCAGCGTAGGGGGTGATACGGACCTAGCCAAAAACATTCAGTACTTC.

This clone was seen just once. The gene calls are TRBV6-1 and TRBJ2-7; D is perhaps TRBD1 (6 bases). Germline-derived CDR1 and CDR2 are MNHNS and SASEGT. Trimming took 3 bases from V and 0 from J, leaving 15 bases between them. This CDR3 comprises 16 residues. CDR3 coding DNA: TGTGCCAGCAGTGATCGACTCAGGGACAACTCCTACGAGCAGTACTTC. It is translated as CASSDRLRDNSYEQYF.